The 6 T cell receptor delta chains listed next were all sequenced from one sample in a study of γδ T cells in repeated Plasmodium falciparum infection. TCRdb re-called the multiplex PCR reads with CATT. The table has tens of thousands of delta-chain clones, 1.4% seen once. Vgamma9/Vdelta2+ and Vdelta2-negative gammadelta T cells were flow-sorted from PBMC for bulk sequencing. Sequencing was done on a sample of gamma-delta T cells from blood. The receptors originated from a pool of human donors (malaria-infected and uninfected, not separated).

The V gene is TRDV1, the J gene TRDJ2, with TRDD3 matching over 11 bases. Since TCRdb gives no J gene, matching the DNA to germline was used here to assign it. Germline CDR1 TSWWSYY, CDR2 QGS. CDR3 length equals 20 residues. V trimming: 2 bases; J trimming: 6 bases; junction bases outside the gene matches: 17. CDR3 residues: CALGEGFLRGWGIRPAQLFF. The DNA of the CDR3 is TGTGCTCTTGGGGAAGGATTCCTACGGGGTTGGGGGATACGGCCAGCACAACTCTTCTTT.

This clone was seen at least ten times. A far larger clone is a single base away, which makes a read error likely. Other nucleotide sequences from this sample produce the same CDR3. Called V gene: TRDV2; the J gene was not called; no check of the table's D call, TRDD3, against the DNA was made. Germline V lookup: CDR1 GEAIGNYY, CDR2 EKD. The CDR3 is made up of 15 amino acids. CDR3 DNA sequence: TGTGCCTGTGACACCGTGGGGGATTTGACAGCACAGCTCTTCTTT. Translated, it gives CACDTVGDLTAQLFF.

Comment on this clone: TCRdb records a much larger clone's protein for this DNA, with a difference at residue 6 that likely arises from a read error; the protein given is the translation of the DNA. This sequence joins TRDV1 and TRDJ1, with D perhaps matching TRDD2 (5 bases). TCRdb lists no J gene, so it was determined here by aligning the DNA to germline. V lost 2 bases, J lost 3 bases, and 19 bases lay in between. The CDR3 loop spans 17 amino acids. CDR1 is TSWWSYY and CDR2 is QGS in the germline V gene. The CDR3 spells CALGEAGLFHRSDKLIF. The CDR3 DNA follows: TGTGCTCTTGGGGAAGCGGGACTCTTCCATCGATCCGATAAACTCATCTTT.

In its sample, this clone was seen many times. CDR3 bases: TGTGCTCTTGGGGACCGGCCCTTCCTAGGGTACTGGGGGATCCCCCAGCGAAGGTATAAACTCATCTTT. Translated: CALGDRPFLGYWGIPQRRYKLIF. V gene TRDV1 combines with J gene TRDJ1; 10 bases align to TRDD3. The trim removed 3 bases at V and 6 bases at J, leaving 31 bases unmatched. This CDR3 region has 23 residues. In germline, CDR1 is TSWWSYY, CDR2 QGS.

This clone has a handful of counts. TCRdb lists the protein of a much larger clone for this DNA, which differs at residue 4, so this is likely a read error; the protein given here is translated from the DNA itself. The V call is TRDV2, the J call TRDJ2; the match to TRDD3 covers 11 bases. TCRdb offers no J gene call, so here the DNA was matched to germline to obtain one. The CDR3 loop spans 15 amino acids. CDR1 is GEAIGNYY and CDR2 is EKD in the germline V gene. CDR3 residues: CACGTLGDTPAQLFF. In nucleotides, the CDR3 is TGTGCCTGTGGCACCCTGGGGGATACACCAGCACAACTCTTCTTT.

This clone turned up a few times. Translating this DNA gives a protein that differs at residue 11 from the TCRdb one, which belongs to a much larger clone; a read error is likely, and the protein shown is this translation. The gene calls are TRDV3 and TRDJ1, with D perhaps TRDD3 (6 bases). V was pared by 2 bases and J by 0 bases, with 25 bases between. The germline CDR1 and CDR2 sequences are TVYSNPD and GDNSRS (reference sequence). CDR3 length: 18 amino acids. The chain's CDR3 is CAFGYYLYLEPYTDKLIF. In DNA form, the CDR3 reads TGTGCCTTTGGATACTACTTGTACCTAGAACCTTACACCGATAAACTCATCTTT.